This T cell receptor (beta chain) was sequenced for a study of blood T cell repertoires in COVID-19. Overall study context: PBMCs, B-cell-depleted T cells, or T cells were the source of the cDNA or gDNA that made up the material.

CDR3 size: 14 residues. Germline V gene data show CDR1 as LGHNA and CDR2 as YNFKEQ. The V and J ends lost 4 bases and 8 bases respectively, with 15 bases between them. Sequencing used immunoSEQ multiplex PCR; TCRdb keeps in-frame clones, though not all of them. Of 150,000 or so clones detected, almost 85% appear once; the ten largest clones hold about 8%. The clonotype originates from a man aged 35-49 years who had recovered from COVID-19. The chain joins TRBV4-2 to TRBJ2-1; the D gene is possibly TRBD2 (5 bases). Input material: peripheral blood. The CDR3, as DNA: TGTGCCAGCAGCCGGCAAGGGAGCCTCGATGAGCAGTTCTTC. Amino acid sequence: CASSRQGSLDEQFF.